These 2 T cell receptor beta chains share one sample of origin, sequenced in a study of CD4+ T cells in melanoma. This table comes from immunoSEQ multiplex PCR, and its TCRdb copy is limited to in-frame clones, with some not included. The sample gives over 130,000 clones, approximately 91% of which show up once; over 1.5% is in the top ten. Source of these receptors: a human donor with melanoma.

This clone was detected once. This chain uses TRBV29-1 with TRBJ2-4, with D uncertain. Germline V lookup: CDR1 SQVTM, CDR2 ANQGSEA. This CDR3 is built from 13 residues. The V end lost 4 bases, the J end lost 7 bases, and 14 bases lay between the germline ends. The CDR3 DNA sequence: TGCAGCGTTGGGATGTCCTTGGGGAACATTCAGTACTTC. It codes for CSVGMSLGNIQYF.

This clone was observed once. J is TRBJ1-2 and V is TRBV7-9, with D hard to call. Trimming took off 0 bases at V and 4 bases at J, with 9 bases between the two ends. The germline CDR1 and CDR2 sequences are SEHNR and FQNEAQ (reference sequence). There are 14 residues in the CDR3. The CDR3 region has the DNA TGTGCCAGCAGCTTAGCCGCGGTCCCCTATGGCTACACCTTC. As protein: CASSLAAVPYGYTF.